This passage covers 9 T cell receptor beta chains from one sample sequenced in a study of T-cell memory formation after mild COVID-19. In TCRdb, the 5' RACE reads were re-called with MiXCR into one record per CDR3 protein. The repertoire includes some 410,000 distinct CDR3 sequences, about 22% of them detected once, and 13% sits in the top ten. The specimen was PBMCs or a T cell subset sorted from them (not recorded which). The receptors were sampled from an adult woman who had mild COVID-19 (a few samples of this study predate the infection). Cell type and time point are not known.

This clonotype was counted between two and nine times. The rearrangement joins TRBV14 to TRBJ2-3, with D tentatively TRBD2 (5 bases). Trimming removed 7 bases at V and 2 bases at J, with 10 bases between. The germline V gene encodes CDR1 SGHDN and CDR2 FVKESK. The length of the CDR3 is 13 residues. CDR3 in amino acids: CASTPGSTDTQYF. CDR3 DNA sequence: TGTGCCAGCACTCCGGGGTCCACAGATACGCAGTATTTT.

The J gene is TRBJ2-7, the V gene TRBV28, with TRBD1 as a possible D gene (5 bases). CDR1 and CDR2 (germline): MDHEN, SYDVKM. The CDR3 totals 15 residues. The germline V and J ends were trimmed by 2 bases and 5 bases, with 16 bases remaining between them. CDR3 in DNA: TGTGCCAGCAGTTTAAGTCTCCCAGGGAAGGACGAGCAGTACTTC. Protein product: CASSLSLPGKDEQYF.

The CDR3 DNA follows: TGTGCCACCCTTCCGCGGGACGGTAAATACAATGAGCAGTTCTTC. It translates to CATLPRDGKYNEQFF. This chain joins TRBV6-5 and TRBJ2-1, with D possibly TRBD2 on 6 matching bases. Germline lookup yields CDR1 MNHEY and CDR2 SVGAGI. CDR3 length: 15 residues. The ends were cut back, 10 bases at V and 4 bases at J, with 20 bases in the middle.

V gene TRBV20-1 combines with J gene TRBJ2-5; D tentatively reads TRBD1 or TRBD2 (5 bases each). Germline CDR1 reads DFQATT; CDR2 reads SNEGSKA (reference sequence). The CDR3 has 12 amino acids. Trimming removed 6 bases at V and 5 bases at J, with 13 bases between. DNA for the CDR3: TGCAGTGCCGAGAGGTGGGGGGAGACCCAGTACTTC. Amino acid sequence: CSAERWGETQYF.

V gene TRBV29-1 combines with J gene TRBJ2-2; D call uncertain. Germline lookup yields CDR1 SQVTM and CDR2 ANQGSEA. This CDR3 comprises 12 residues. V lost 5 bases and J 4 bases, leaving 8 bases between the germline ends. The CDR3: CSVSTPTGELFF. CDR3 in DNA: TGCAGCGTTTCTACCCCCACCGGGGAGCTGTTTTTT.

The chain has TRBV7-9 and TRBJ2-1; 14 nucleotides align to TRBD2. After removal of 3 bases from V and 7 bases from J, the junction contained 14 bases not matched to a gene. Germline assignment: CDR1 SEHNR and CDR2 FQNEAQ (reference sequence). The CDR3 covers 19 residues. In nucleotides, the CDR3 is TGTGCCAGCAGCTTCGGGACTAGCGGGAGCCTGGGAGAATTGAATGAGCAGTTCTTC. Its translation is CASSFGTSGSLGELNEQFF.

This clonotype was observed a few times. This chain connects TRBV30 to TRBJ2-1, with D unresolved. Germline values: CDR1 GTSNPN, CDR2 SVGIG (reference sequence). Trimming removed 0 bases from V and 10 bases from J, with 7 bases in between. This CDR3 is 11 amino acids long. CDR3 in amino acids: CAWSVTLEQFF. The CDR3 DNA is TGTGCCTGGAGTGTAACCCTAGAGCAGTTCTTC. The variable domain in full, completed from reference TRBV30 and TRBJ2-1, reads SQTIHQWPATLVQPVGSPLSLECTVEGTSNPNLYWYRQAAGRGLQLLFYSVGIGQISSEVPQNLSASRPQDRQFILSSKKLLLSDSGFYLCAWSVTLEQFFGPGTRLTVL.

With regard to this clonotype: The germline gene is not matched at one end of the junction; a read error may be the cause. The chain joins TRBV3-1 to TRBJ2-3; TRBD2 is a possible D gene (6 bases). This CDR3 comprises 15 residues. CDR1 is LGHDT and CDR2 is YNNKEL in the germline V gene (reference sequence). The CDR3 sequence: CVSSSGGMRTDTQYF. DNA of the CDR3: TGTGTCAGCAGTTCCGGCGGGATGAGGACAGATACGCAGTATTTT.

V is TRBV7-3 and J is TRBJ1-1; D gene unclear. With 1 base removed from V and 0 bases from J, the gap between germline ends came to 12 bases. Germline V lookup: CDR1 SGHTA, CDR2 FQGTGA. The CDR3 contains 16 residues. The CDR3 region is CASSLRFSGMNTEAFF. The CDR3 DNA follows: TGTGCCAGCAGCTTAAGGTTTTCGGGAATGAACACTGAAGCTTTCTTT. Full variable domain (outside the CDR3, taken from reference TRBV7-3 and TRBJ1-1): GAGVSQTPSNKVTEKGKYVELRCDPISGHTALYWYRQSLGQGPEFLIYFQGTGAADDSGLPNDRFFAVRPEGSVSTLKIQRTERGDSAVYLCASSLRFSGMNTEAFFGQGTRLTVV.